The T cell receptor beta chain under discussion was sequenced for a study of blood T cell repertoires in COVID-19. Produced via immunoSEQ multiplex PCR; TCRdb's table is partial and in-frame only. The table has more than 200,000 clones, 85% to 90% seen once. Germline CDR1 reads SGHRS; CDR2 reads YFSETQ. V lost 4 bases to trimming and J lost 2 bases; unmatched junction nucleotides: 4. CDR3 size: 15 residues. This sequence was found in a man older than 75 with acute or convalescent COVID-19. Sequencing used peripheral blood. J is TRBJ1-4 and V is TRBV5-1; 8 nucleotides line up with TRBD1. The CDR3 DNA reads as TGCGCCAGCAGCGACGGACAGGGTACTAATGAAAAACTGTTTTTT. Protein sequence: CASSDGQGTNEKLFF.